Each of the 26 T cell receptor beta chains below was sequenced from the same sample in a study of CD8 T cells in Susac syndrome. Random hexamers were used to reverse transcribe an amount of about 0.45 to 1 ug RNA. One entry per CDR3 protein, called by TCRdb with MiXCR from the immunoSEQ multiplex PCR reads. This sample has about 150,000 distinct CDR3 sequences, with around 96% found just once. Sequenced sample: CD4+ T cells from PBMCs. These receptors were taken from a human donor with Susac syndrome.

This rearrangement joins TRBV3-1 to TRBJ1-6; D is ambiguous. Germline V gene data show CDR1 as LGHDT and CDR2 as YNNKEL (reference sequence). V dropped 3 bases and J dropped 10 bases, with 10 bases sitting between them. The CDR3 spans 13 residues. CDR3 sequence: CASSQRVGSPLHF. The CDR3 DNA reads TGTGCCAGCAGCCAGAGGGTAGGATCACCCCTCCACTTT.

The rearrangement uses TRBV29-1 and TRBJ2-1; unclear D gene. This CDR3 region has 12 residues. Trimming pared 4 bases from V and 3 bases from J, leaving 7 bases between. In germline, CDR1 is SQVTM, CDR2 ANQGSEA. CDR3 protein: CSVGDNYNEQFF. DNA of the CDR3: TGCAGCGTTGGTGATAACTACAATGAGCAGTTCTTC.

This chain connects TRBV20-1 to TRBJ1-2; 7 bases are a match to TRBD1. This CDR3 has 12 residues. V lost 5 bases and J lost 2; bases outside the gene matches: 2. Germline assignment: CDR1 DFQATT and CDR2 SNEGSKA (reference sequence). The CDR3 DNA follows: TGCAGTGCTCTGACAGGGAACTATGGCTACACCTTC. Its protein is CSALTGNYGYTF.

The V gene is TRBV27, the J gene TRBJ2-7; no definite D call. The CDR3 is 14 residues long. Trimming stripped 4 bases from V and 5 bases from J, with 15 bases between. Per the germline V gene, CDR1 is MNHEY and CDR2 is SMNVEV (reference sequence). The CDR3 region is CASSWSLGGNEQYF. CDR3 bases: TGTGCCAGCAGTTGGTCGCTTGGTGGCAACGAGCAGTACTTC.

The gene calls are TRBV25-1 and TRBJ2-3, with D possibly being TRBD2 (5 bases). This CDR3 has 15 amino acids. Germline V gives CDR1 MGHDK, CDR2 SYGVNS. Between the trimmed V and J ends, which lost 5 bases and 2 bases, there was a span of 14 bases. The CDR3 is CASSPSGGHTDTQYF. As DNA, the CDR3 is TGTGCCAGCAGTCCCTCGGGCGGGCACACAGATACGCAGTATTTT.

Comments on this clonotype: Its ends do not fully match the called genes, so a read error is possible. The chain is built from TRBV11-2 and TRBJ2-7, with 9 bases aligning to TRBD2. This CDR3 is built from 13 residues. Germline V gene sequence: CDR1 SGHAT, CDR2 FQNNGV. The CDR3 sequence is CTSGERGAYEQYF. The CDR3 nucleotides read TGTACCAGCGGGGAGCGGGGGGCGTACGAGCAGTACTTC.

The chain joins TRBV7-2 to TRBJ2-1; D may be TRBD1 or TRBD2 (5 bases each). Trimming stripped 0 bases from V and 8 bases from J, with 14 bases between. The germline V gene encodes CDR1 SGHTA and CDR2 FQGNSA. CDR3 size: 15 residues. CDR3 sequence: CASSLAFGLGDEQFF. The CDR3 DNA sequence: TGTGCCAGCAGCTTAGCGTTTGGGTTGGGGGATGAGCAGTTCTTC.

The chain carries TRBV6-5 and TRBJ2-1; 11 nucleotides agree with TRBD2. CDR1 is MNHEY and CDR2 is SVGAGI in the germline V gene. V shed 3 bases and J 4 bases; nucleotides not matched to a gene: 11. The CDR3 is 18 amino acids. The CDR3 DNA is TGTGCCAGCAGTTATTCCGGTAGCGGGGGGGCCATGTACAATGAGCAGTTCTTC. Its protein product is CASSYSGSGGAMYNEQFF.

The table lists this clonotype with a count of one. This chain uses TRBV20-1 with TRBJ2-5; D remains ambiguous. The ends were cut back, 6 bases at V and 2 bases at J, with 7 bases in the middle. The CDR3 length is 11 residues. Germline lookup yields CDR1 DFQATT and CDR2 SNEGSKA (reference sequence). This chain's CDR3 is CSAPIQETQYF. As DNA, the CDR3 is TGCAGTGCCCCTATACAAGAGACCCAGTACTTC.

CDR3 sequence reads: CASSLPYREVRGSEQFF. As DNA, the CDR3 is TGTGCCAGCAGCTTACCCTATCGCGAGGTAAGGGGCTCTGAGCAGTTCTTC. The V and J genes are TRBV7-8 and TRBJ2-1; weak D call: TRBD1 (5 bases). V was pared by 2 bases and J by 9 bases, with 23 bases between. Germline V gene lookup returns CDR1 SGHVS and CDR2 FQNEAQ. The CDR3 covers 17 residues.

The CDR3 region has the DNA TGTGCCAGCAGCCAAGTTGACAGGGACTACACTGAAGCTTTCTTT. Protein: CASSQVDRDYTEAFF. This chain joins TRBV4-2 and TRBJ1-1; TRBD1 agrees at 7 bases. CDR1 is LGHNA, CDR2 YNFKEQ, per germline. The V gene end was trimmed by 1 base and the J gene end by 3 bases; junction bases not matched to a gene: 5. This CDR3 has 15 amino acids.

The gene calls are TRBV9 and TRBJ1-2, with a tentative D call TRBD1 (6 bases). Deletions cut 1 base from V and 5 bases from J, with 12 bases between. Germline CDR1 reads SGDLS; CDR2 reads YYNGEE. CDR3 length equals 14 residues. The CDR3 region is CASSVSETGYGYTF. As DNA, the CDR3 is TGTGCCAGCAGCGTATCGGAGACAGGTTATGGCTACACCTTC. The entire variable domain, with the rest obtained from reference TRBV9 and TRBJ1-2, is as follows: DSGVTQTPKHLITATGQRVTLRCSPRSGDLSVYWYQQSLDQGLQFLIQYYNGEERAKGNILERFSAQQFPDLHSELNLSSLELGDSALYFCASSVSETGYGYTFGSGTRLTVV.

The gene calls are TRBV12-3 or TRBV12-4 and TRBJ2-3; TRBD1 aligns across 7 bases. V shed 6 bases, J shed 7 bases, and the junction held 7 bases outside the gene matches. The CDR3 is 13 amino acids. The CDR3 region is CASSRSTGYTQYF. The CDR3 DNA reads TGTGCCAGCAGCCGCTCGACAGGGTATACGCAGTATTTT.

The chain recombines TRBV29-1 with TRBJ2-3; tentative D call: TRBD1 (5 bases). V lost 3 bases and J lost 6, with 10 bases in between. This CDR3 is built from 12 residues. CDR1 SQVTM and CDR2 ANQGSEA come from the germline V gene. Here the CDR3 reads CSVDRAGDTQYF. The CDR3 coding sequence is TGCAGCGTTGACAGGGCCGGGGATACGCAGTATTTT.

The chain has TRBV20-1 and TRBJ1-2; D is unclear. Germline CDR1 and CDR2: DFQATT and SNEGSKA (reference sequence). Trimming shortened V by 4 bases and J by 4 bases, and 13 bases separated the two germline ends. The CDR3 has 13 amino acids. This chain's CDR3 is CSANYPDSYGYTF. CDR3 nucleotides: TGCAGTGCTAACTATCCGGACTCCTATGGCTACACCTTC.

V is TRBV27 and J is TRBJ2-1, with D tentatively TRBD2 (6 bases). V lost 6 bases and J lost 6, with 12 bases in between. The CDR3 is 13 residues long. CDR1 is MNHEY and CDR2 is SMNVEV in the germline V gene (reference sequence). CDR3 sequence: CASRPTGVNEQFF. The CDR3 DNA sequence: TGTGCCAGCAGGCCGACGGGAGTCAATGAGCAGTTCTTC.

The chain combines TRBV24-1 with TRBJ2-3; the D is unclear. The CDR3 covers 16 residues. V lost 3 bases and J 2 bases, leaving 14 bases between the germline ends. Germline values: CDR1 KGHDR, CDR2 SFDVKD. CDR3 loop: CATSDNRVQHTDTQYF. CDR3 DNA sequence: TGTGCCACCAGTGATAACCGGGTCCAGCACACAGATACGCAGTATTTT.

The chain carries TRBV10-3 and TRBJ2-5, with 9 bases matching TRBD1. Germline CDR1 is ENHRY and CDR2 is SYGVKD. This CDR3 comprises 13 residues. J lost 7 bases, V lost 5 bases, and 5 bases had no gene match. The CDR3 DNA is TGTGCCATCAGTAACAGGGGGCCCGTGACCCAGTACTTC. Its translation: CAISNRGPVTQYF.

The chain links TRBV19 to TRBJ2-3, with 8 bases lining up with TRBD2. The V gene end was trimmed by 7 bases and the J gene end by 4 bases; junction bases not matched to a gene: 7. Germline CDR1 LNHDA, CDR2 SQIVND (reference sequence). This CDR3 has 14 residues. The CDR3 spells CASTPRGAADTQYF. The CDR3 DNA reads TGTGCCAGTACGCCGCGGGGGGCAGCAGATACGCAGTATTTT. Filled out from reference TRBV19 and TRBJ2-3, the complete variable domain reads DGGITQSPKYLFRKEGQNVTLSCEQNLNHDAMYWYRQDPGQGLRLIYYSQIVNDFQKGDIAEGYSVSREKKESFPLTVTSAQKNPTAFYLCASTPRGAADTQYFGPGTRLTVL.

The CDR3 here is CASSLGPGTVFF. In DNA, the CDR3 is TGTGCCAGCAGCTTAGGTCCCGGGACCGTGTTTTTT. This sequence joins TRBV7-9 and TRBJ1-4, with a weak D call TRBD1 (5 bases). The CDR3 is 12 amino acids. V was trimmed by 1 base and J by 15 bases, leaving 12 bases between them. CDR1 is SEHNR, CDR2 FQNEAQ, per germline (reference sequence).

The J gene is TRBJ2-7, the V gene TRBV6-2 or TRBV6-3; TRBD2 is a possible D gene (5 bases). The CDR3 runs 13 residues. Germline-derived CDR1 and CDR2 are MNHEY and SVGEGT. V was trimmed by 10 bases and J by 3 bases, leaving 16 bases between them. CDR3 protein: CATRRGQNYEQYF. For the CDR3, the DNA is TGTGCCACCAGGCGCGGGCAAAACTACGAGCAGTACTTC.

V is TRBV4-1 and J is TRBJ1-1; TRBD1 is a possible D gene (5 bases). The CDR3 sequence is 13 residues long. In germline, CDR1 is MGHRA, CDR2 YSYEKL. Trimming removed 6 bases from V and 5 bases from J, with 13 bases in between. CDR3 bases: TGCGCCAGCAGGAACGGGGGAAGTACTGAAGCTTTCTTT. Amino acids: CASRNGGSTEAFF.

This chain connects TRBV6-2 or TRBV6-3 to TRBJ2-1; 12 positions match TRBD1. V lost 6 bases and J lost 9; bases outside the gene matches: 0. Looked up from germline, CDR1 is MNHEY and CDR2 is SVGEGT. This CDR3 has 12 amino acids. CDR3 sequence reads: CASRGQGAEQFF. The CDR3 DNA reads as TGTGCCAGCAGGGGACAGGGGGCTGAGCAGTTCTTC.

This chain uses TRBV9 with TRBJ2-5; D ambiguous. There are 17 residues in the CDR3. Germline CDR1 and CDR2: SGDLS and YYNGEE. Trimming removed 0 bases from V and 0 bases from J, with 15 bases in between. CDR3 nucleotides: TGTGCCAGCAGCGTAGGCCCTCGGCCCGGCAACCAAGAGACCCAGTACTTC. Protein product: CASSVGPRPGNQETQYF.

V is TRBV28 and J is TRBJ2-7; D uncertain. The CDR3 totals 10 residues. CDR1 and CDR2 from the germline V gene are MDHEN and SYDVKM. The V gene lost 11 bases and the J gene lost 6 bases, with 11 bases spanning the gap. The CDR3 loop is CAAPRSEQYF. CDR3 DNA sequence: TGTGCCGCCCCAAGATCCGAGCAGTACTTC.

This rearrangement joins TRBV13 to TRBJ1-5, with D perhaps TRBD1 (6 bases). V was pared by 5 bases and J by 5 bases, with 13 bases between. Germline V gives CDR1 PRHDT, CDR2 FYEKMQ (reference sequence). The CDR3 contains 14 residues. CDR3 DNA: TGTGCCAGCAGCCCGGACAGCCAGCATCAGCCCCAGCATTTT. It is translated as CASSPDSQHQPQHF.